This T cell receptor beta chain was observed in a study of T cell responses to AZD1222 COVID-19 vaccine (dated by TCRdb to 2020 to 2023). About the investigation overall: AZD1222 recipients whose second dose came at about 4 weeks and those whose second dose came at about 12 weeks were combined into one group, since spike-specific TCR depth and breadth did not differ between the two schedules. TCR sequencing was performed for 233 trial participants, of whom about 210 were given two doses of AZD1222 and around 25 were given two doses of MenACWY control vaccine. Trial participants were enrolled into age subgroups of 18-55, 56-69 and 70-plus years, which contained around 140, 26 and 57 TCR-sequenced participants, respectively. Here is what the overall study found, with its caveats: Spike-specific TCR breadth and depth rose significantly after two AZD1222 doses compared with day 0 and with MenACWY recipients. Conclusions about previously exposed vaccinees were limited because only six AZD1222 recipients were SARS-CoV-2 seropositive at baseline. Nearly half of unique spike-specific TCRs reportedly recognized epitopes outside regions mutated in the B.1.351 and B.1.1.7 variants. Most participants were white British and females outnumbered males, and the authors suggested that clonal diversity may have been underestimated. Because no day 14 peak-response samples were available, the repertoires could be characterized only after the peak T cell response. The vaccine-associated CD4 TCRs covered the entire spike protein, and the dominant responses fell in regions 160-218 and 743-854. The 56-69-year group was small, and its depth increase did not reach significance, likely because of low power.

To note about this clone: Its antigen is not yet known. One base away there is no much larger clone; base qualities are not given.

The CDR3 regions of human TCRbeta chains were analyzed by immunosequencing. For the original study's pipeline: Repertoire TCRs were checked for matches against a reference library of SARS-CoV-2-specific TCRs that had been generated using the MIRA antigen-specificity platform. Breadth meant the fraction of unique TCRs that were SARS-CoV-2-associated, whereas depth meant the fraction of total T cells that were SARS-CoV-2-associated. Using the MIRA data, each spike-specific TCR was mapped to the spike region that the TCR reacts to and placed in a CD4 or CD8 class. Log10-transformed breadth and depth values were compared by one-way ANOVA with Sidak's multiple comparisons tests. TCRdb re-hosts the immuneACCESS table, in-frame sequences only. Its copies lack some clones; in the studies checked, an unresolved V gene accounts for under half of them, and the cause for the rest is not known. For V, J and clone size, that table is used; D and trimming come from the DNA. For this sample the table gives around 95,000 clones, of which more than 75% were detected only once. The ten largest clones add up to about 3% of the sample.

The time point label, as the study defines it: baseline before first vaccination. The vaccinee samples were drawn from two UK trials, COV001 and COV002, one of which was a single-blind randomized controlled phase 2/3 trial testing AZD1222 (ChAdOx1 nCoV-19) in healthy adults. For TCRbeta chain sequencing, PBMC samples from trial participants were taken at day 0 and at day 28 after the second dose. The material was peripheral blood, obtained on day 0 of AZD1222 vaccination. This receptor was identified in an adult in good health.

The nucleotide sequence is given as TGCGCCAGCAGCTTGGATAAAAACTATGGCTACACCTTC. Protein translation: CASSLDKNYGYTF. Recombination joined TRBV5-1 with TRBJ1-2, with the identity of the D gene unclear. CDR3 length: 13 amino acids, cysteine to phenylalanine. CDR3 DNA only is kept here, 39 bases in frame from base 1. The germline V gene encodes CDR1 SGHRS and CDR2 YFSETQ. Relative to germline, V is 0 bases shorter and J is 2 bases shorter, with 5 bases between their ends. The full variable domain, with segments outside the CDR3 supplied by the reference TRBV5-1 and TRBJ1-2 proteins, appears as KAGVTQTPRYLIKTRGQQVTLSCSPISGHRSVSWYQQTPGQGLQFLFEYFSETQRNKGNFPGRFSGRQFSNSRSEMNVSTLELGDSALYLCASSLDKNYGYTFGSGTRLTVV.